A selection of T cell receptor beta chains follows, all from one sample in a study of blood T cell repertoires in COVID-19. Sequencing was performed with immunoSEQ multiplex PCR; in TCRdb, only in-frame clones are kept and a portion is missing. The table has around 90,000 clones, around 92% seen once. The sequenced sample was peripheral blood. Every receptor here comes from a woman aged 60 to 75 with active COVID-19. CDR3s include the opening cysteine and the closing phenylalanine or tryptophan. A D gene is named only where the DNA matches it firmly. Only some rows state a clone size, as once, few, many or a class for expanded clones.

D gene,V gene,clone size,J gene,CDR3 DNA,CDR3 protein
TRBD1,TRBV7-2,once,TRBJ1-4,TGTGCCAGCAGCCCAGGGGGGCTAGAAAAACTGTTTTTT,CASSPGGLEKLFF
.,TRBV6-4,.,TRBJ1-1,TGTGCCAGCAAAGGGGGTACTGAAGCTTTCTTT,CASKGGTEAFF
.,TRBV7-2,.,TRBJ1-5,TGTGCCAGCAGCTTACAGGGAAGTCAGCCCCAGCATTTT,CASSLQGSQPQHF
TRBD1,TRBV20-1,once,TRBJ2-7,TGCAGTGCTAGCGGGACAGCCGAGCAGTACTTC,CSASGTAEQYF
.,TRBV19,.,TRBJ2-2,TGTGCCAGTAGTATTATTCAGGCGGGCGGGGAGCTGTTTTTT,CASSIIQAGGELFF
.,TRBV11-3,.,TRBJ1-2,TGTGCCAGCAGCTTACGGGACTATGGCTACACCTTC,CASSLRDYGYTF
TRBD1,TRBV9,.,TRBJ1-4,TGTGCCAGCAGCGTAGGGACAGGGGCAACTAATGAAAAACTGTTTTTT,CASSVGTGATNEKLFF
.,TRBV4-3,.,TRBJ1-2,TGCGCCAGCAGCCAAGAAAGGCAGGACAGACAAAAATTTACCTTC,CASSQERQDRQKFTF
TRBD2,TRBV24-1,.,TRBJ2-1,TGTGCCACCGGGACTAGCGGGGGCACCTACAATGAGCAGTTCTTC,CATGTSGGTYNEQFF
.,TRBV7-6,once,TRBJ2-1,TGTGCCAGCAGCCACCCGGGGAGCCTCAATGAGCAGTTCTTC,CASSHPGSLNEQFF
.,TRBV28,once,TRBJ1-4,TGTGCCAGCAGTTTCAACATAAATGAAAAACTGTTTTTT,CASSFNINEKLFF
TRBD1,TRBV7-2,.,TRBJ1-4,TGTGCCAGCAGCTTAGCAGGGGGCATTAATGAAAAACTGTTTTTT,CASSLAGGINEKLFF
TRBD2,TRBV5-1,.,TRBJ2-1,TGCGCCAGCAGCTTGGGACACTGGGAGGGCCGGTGGAATGAGCAGTTCTTC,CASSLGHWEGRWNEQFF
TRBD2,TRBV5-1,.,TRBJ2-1,TGCGCCAGCAGCCCGGGACTAGCGGGGGGGCCTGGCGAGCAGTTCTTC,CASSPGLAGGPGEQFF
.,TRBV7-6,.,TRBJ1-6,TGTGCCAGCAGCTTGGACCCTCGGGATTCGGCCCTCCACTTT,CASSLDPRDSALHF
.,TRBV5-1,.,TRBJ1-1,TGCGCCAGCCGGGGGGACGGGGACACTGAAGCTTTCTTT,CASRGDGDTEAFF
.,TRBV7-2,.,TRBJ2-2,TGTGCCAGCAGCTTACGACAGACCAACACCGGGGAGCTGTTTTTT,CASSLRQTNTGELFF
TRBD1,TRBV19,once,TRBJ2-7,TGTGCCAGTTCGGGACAGGTCAACTCCTACGAGCAGTACTTC,CASSGQVNSYEQYF
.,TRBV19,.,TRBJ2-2,TGTGCCAGTAGTGCAAACCCCGGGACTCAGACCGGGGAGCTGTTTTTT,CASSANPGTQTGELFF
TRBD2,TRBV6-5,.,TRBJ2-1,TGTGCCAGCAGTACACTAGCGGGGGGTGAGAATGAGCAGTTCTTC,CASSTLAGGENEQFF
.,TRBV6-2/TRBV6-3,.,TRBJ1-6,TGTGCCAGCAGTTACTCCGGGAACTCCTATAATTCACCCCTCCACTTT,CASSYSGNSYNSPLHF
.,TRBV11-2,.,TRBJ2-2,TGTGCCAGCAGCTTAGATGTGGCCCACGGGGAGCTGTTTTTT,CASSLDVAHGELFF
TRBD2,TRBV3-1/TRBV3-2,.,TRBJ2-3,TGTGCCAGCAGCACATGGACTAGCGGGGGGGCCGAGGCAGATACGCAGTATTTT,CASSTWTSGGAEADTQYF
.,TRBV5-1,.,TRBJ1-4,TGCGCCAGCAGCTTGGGGGCCAGGGGTGGAAGTGAAAAACTGTTTTTT,CASSLGARGGSEKLFF
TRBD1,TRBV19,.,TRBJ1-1,TGTGCCAGTAGAGACAGGGGGCCCCACACTGAAGCTTTCTTT,CASRDRGPHTEAFF
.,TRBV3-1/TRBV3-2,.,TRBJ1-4,TGTGCCAGCAGCCCCCGAAGCGAGAATGAAAAACTGTTTTTT,CASSPRSENEKLFF
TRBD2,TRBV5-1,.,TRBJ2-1,TGCGCCAGCAGCCAGGGACTAGCGGGAGCCAATGAGCAGTTCTTC,CASSQGLAGANEQFF
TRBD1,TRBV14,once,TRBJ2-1,TGTGCCAGCAGCCAAGATATGGACAGGGCTAACAATGAGCAGTTCTTC,CASSQDMDRANNEQFF
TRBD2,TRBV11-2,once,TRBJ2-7,TGTGCCAGCAGCTTAGACAGACTAGCGGGAGCCCTCGAGCAGTACTTC,CASSLDRLAGALEQYF
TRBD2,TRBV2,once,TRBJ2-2,TGTGCCAGCAGTGGCCTAGCGGGGGCCGGGGAGCTGTTTTTT,CASSGLAGAGELFF
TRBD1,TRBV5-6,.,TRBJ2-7,TGTGCCAGCAGCTCCGGGACAGAAATCAACGAGCAGTACTTC,CASSSGTEINEQYF
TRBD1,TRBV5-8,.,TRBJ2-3,TGTGCCAGCAGCTCCCGGACAGGGGTGATCACAGATACGCAGTATTTT,CASSSRTGVITDTQYF
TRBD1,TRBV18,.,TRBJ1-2,TGTGCCAGCTCAACAGGGGGCCTCTATGGCTACACCTTC,CASSTGGLYGYTF